This T cell receptor (beta chain) was found in a study of cytomegalovirus exposure and HLA in healthy donors. Primers for the PCR totalled 60 Vbeta and 13 Jbeta. Some clones are missing from TCRdb's copy, which holds only in-frame ones; the method was immunoSEQ multiplex PCR. The data hold fewer than 250,000 clones, with around 79% observed a single time. There are 14 residues in the CDR3. The V end lost 6 bases, the J end lost 1 base, and 12 bases lay between the germline ends. CDR1 and CDR2 (germline): MNHEY, SVGAGI. Sequences were obtained from PBMCs. This chain connects TRBV6-5 to TRBJ1-1; D might be TRBD1 (5 bases). The clonotype originates from a male donor in good health and CMV-seronegative. CDR3 sequence: CASRPDRTNTEAFF. CDR3 coding DNA: TGTGCCAGCAGACCAGACAGAACGAACACTGAAGCTTTCTTT.